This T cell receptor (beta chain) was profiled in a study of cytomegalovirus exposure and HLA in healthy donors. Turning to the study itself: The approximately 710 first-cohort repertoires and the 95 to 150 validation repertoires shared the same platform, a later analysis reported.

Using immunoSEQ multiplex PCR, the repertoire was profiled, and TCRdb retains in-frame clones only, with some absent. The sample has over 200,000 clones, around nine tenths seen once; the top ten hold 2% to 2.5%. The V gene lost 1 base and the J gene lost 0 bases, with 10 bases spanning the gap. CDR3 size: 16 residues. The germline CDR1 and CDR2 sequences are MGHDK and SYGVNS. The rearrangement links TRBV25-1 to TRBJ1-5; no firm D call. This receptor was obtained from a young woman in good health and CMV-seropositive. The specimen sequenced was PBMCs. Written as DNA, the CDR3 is TGTGCCAGCAGTGAATGTAGAGGAGATAGCAATCAGCCCCAGCATTTT. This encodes CASSECRGDSNQPQHF.